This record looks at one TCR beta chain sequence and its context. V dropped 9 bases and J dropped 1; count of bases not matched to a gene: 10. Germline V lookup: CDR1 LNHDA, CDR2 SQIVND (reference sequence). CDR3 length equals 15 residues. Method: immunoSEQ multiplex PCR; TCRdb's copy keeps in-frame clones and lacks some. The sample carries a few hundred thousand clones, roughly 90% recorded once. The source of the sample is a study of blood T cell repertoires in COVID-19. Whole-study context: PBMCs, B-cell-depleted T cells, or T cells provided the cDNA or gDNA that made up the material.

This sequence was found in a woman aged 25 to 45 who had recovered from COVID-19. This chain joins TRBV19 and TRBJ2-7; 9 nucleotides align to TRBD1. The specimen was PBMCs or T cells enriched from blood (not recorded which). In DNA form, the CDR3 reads TGTGCCAGCCATCAAACCGGGACAGGGTCCTACGAGCAGTACTTC. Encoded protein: CASHQTGTGSYEQYF.